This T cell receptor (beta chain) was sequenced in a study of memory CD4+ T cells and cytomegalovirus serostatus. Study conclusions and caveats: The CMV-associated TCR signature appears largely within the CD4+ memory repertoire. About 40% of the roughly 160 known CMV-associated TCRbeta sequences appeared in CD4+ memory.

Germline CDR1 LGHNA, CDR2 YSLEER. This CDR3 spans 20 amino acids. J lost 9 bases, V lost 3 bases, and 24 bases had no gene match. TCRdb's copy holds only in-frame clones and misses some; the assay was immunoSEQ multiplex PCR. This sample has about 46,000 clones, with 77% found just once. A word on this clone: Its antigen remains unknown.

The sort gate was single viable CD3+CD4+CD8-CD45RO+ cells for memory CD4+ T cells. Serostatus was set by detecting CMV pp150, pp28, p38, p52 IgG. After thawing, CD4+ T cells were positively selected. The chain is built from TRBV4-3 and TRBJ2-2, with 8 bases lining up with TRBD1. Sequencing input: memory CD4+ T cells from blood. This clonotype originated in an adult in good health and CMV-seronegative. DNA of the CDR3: TGCGCCAGCAGCCACATACTGTCACGAGGACAGGGTGGGTCTGGCCGGGAGCTGTTTTTT. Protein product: CASSHILSRGQGGSGRELFF.